Listed here are 22 T cell receptor beta chains from one sample, sequenced in a study of CD8 T cells in Susac syndrome. Random hexamers were used to reverse transcribe an amount of roughly 0.5 to 1 ug RNA. TCRdb itself ran the immunoSEQ multiplex PCR reads through MiXCR, one entry per CDR3 protein. The sample carries around 170,000 distinct CDR3 sequences, around 96% recorded once. The sample was CD8+ T cells from PBMCs. The origin of the receptors is a human donor with multiple sclerosis.

V is TRBV29-1 and J is TRBJ1-2, with D possibly TRBD1 on 5 matching bases. V dropped 2 bases and J dropped 6 bases, with 13 bases sitting between them. Per germline, CDR1 SQVTM and CDR2 ANQGSEA. CDR3 size: 13 residues. CDR3 bases: TGCAGCGTTGAACAAGGGGCCCGGGATGGCTACACCTTC. Translated: CSVEQGARDGYTF.

The sample holds one count of this clonotype. V and J are TRBV9 and TRBJ2-1; 7 nucleotides agree with TRBD2. Germline V CDR1 and CDR2: SGDLS, YYNGEE. V lost 3 bases and J lost 0; bases outside the gene matches: 3. The CDR3 has 15 residues. The CDR3 coding sequence is TGTGCCAGCAGCGGTAGCGGGCACTCCTACAATGAGCAGTTCTTC. Translation: CASSGSGHSYNEQFF.

This chain links TRBV18 with TRBJ2-2; 9 bases match TRBD1. This CDR3 has 15 amino acids. V gave up 3 bases and J gave up 1 base; unmatched junction bases: 0. Looked up from germline, CDR1 is KGHSH and CDR2 is LQKENI. The CDR3 DNA reads TGTGCCAGCTCACCGACAGGGGGGAACACCGGGGAGCTGTTTTTT. Translating it yields CASSPTGGNTGELFF. The full variable domain, completed using reference TRBV18 and TRBJ2-2, is NAGVMQNPRHLVRRRGQEARLRCSPMKGHSHVYWYRQLPEEGLKFMVYLQKENIIDESGMPKERFSAEFPKEGPSILRIQQVVRGDSAAYFCASSPTGGNTGELFFGEGSRLTVL.

The genes are TRBV20-1 and TRBJ2-7; D not certain. CDR1 and CDR2 from the germline V gene are DFQATT and SNEGSKA (reference sequence). This CDR3 region has 12 residues. The V and J ends lost 5 bases and 2 bases respectively, with 10 bases between them. CDR3 amino acids: CSAGVSPYEQYF. The CDR3 DNA reads as TGCAGTGCTGGCGTCAGTCCCTACGAGCAGTACTTC.

The chain employs TRBV11-2 and TRBJ2-1, with TRBD2 matching over 10 bases. CDR3 length: 15 residues. The V gene's germline CDR1 is SGHAT and CDR2 FQNNGV. The V and J ends lost 3 bases and 8 bases, in that order; junction bases with no gene match: 7. The CDR3 here is CASSFSGRAEYEQFF. In DNA form, the CDR3 reads TGTGCCAGCAGCTTCAGCGGGAGGGCCGAATATGAGCAGTTCTTC.

This chain links TRBV23-1 with TRBJ1-5; no firm D call. Being an ORF, TRBV23-1 has a function that is uncertain. This CDR3 is built from 15 residues. Trimming removed 2 bases at V and 8 bases at J, with 16 bases between. The CDR3 loop is CASSQRPVRGEPQHF. The DNA of the CDR3 is TGCGCCAGCAGTCAACGGCCAGTCCGTGGGGAGCCCCAGCATTTT.

Only a few counts were recorded for this clonotype. This sequence joins TRBV5-4 and TRBJ2-5; 7 nucleotides line up with TRBD2. CDR1 SGHNT and CDR2 YYREEE come from the germline V gene (reference sequence). CDR3 length equals 18 residues. Germline trimming cut 1 base from V and 5 bases from J; bases unmatched to any gene: 17. CDR3 nucleotides: TGTGCCAGCAGCTTGATCGCGGGGAGGGTCGGCATCAGGGAGACCCAGTACTTC. Its protein product is CASSLIAGRVGIRETQYF. The full variable domain, in which reference TRBV5-4 and TRBJ2-5 provide the parts outside the CDR3, is ETGVTQSPTHLIKTRGQQVTLRCSSQSGHNTVSWYQQALGQGPQFIFQYYREEENGRGNFPPRFSGLQFPNYSSELNVNALELDDSALYLCASSLIAGRVGIRETQYFGPGTRLLVL.

The chain is built from TRBV6-1 and TRBJ2-7; perhaps TRBD1 as D (6 bases). CDR1 and CDR2 from the germline V gene are MNHNS and SASEGT. The CDR3 is 13 residues long. The ends were cut back, 5 bases at V and 0 bases at J, with 8 bases in the middle. DNA of the CDR3: TGTGCCAGCAGTAACAGGGACTCCTACGAGCAGTACTTC. Amino acids: CASSNRDSYEQYF.

In DNA form, the CDR3 reads TGTGCCAGCAGCGTAGTGGGGGCGAACACTGAAGCTTTCTTT. It is translated as CASSVVGANTEAFF. V usage is TRBV9 and J usage is TRBJ1-1, with D possibly being TRBD1 (6 bases). The CDR3 has 14 residues. Looked up from germline, CDR1 is SGDLS and CDR2 is YYNGEE. V shed 0 bases and J shed 1 base, with 7 bases lying between them. Supplemented by reference TRBV9 and TRBJ1-1, the full variable domain reads DSGVTQTPKHLITATGQRVTLRCSPRSGDLSVYWYQQSLDQGLQFLIQYYNGEERAKGNILERFSAQQFPDLHSELNLSSLELGDSALYFCASSVVGANTEAFFGQGTRLTVV.

The V and J genes are TRBV9 and TRBJ2-7, with D perhaps being TRBD1 or TRBD2 (5 bases each). CDR1 and CDR2 (germline): SGDLS, YYNGEE. V lost 2 bases to trimming and J lost 0 bases, with 9 bases between them. This CDR3 is 14 amino acids long. As DNA, the CDR3 is TGTGCCAGCAGCGTCGGGACGAACTCCTACGAGCAGTACTTC. Translated, it gives CASSVGTNSYEQYF.

The chain combines TRBV4-1 with TRBJ2-7; 9 bases line up with TRBD1. Germline V gene lookup returns CDR1 MGHRA and CDR2 YSYEKL. After removal of 0 bases from V and 2 bases from J, the junction contained 2 bases not matched to a gene. CDR3 size: 15 residues. DNA for the CDR3: TGCGCCAGCAGCCAAGAAGGGACAGGGACCTACGAGCAGTACTTC. Translated: CASSQEGTGTYEQYF.

This sequence joins TRBV9 and TRBJ1-5; D is perhaps TRBD1 (6 bases). Germline V lookup: CDR1 SGDLS, CDR2 YYNGEE. Trimming removed 3 bases from V and 7 bases from J, with 17 bases in between. The CDR3 runs to 15 residues. CDR3 sequence: CASSAGGQKVQPQHF. CDR3 nucleotide sequence: TGTGCCAGCAGCGCTGGAGGACAGAAGGTACAGCCCCAGCATTTT.

This sequence joins TRBV11-2 and TRBJ2-1, with D perhaps TRBD2 (7 bases). V lost 5 bases to trimming and J lost 7 bases, with 21 bases between them. The CDR3 is made up of 16 amino acids. CDR1 is SGHAT and CDR2 is FQNNGV in the germline V gene. CDR3 nucleotide sequence: TGTGCCAGCAGCCCGCAGAAGGGGGAGGGCCCTAATGAGCAGTTCTTC. Its translation is CASSPQKGEGPNEQFF.

The chain is built from TRBV6-5 and TRBJ2-3; either TRBD1 or TRBD2 may supply D (6 bases each). The CDR3 has 15 residues. Germline values: CDR1 MNHEY, CDR2 SVGAGI. The V and J ends lost 4 bases and 6 bases respectively, with 17 bases between them. CDR3 amino acids: CASSSGGTRGDTQYF. The CDR3 region has the DNA TGTGCCAGCAGTTCCGGGGGCACCCGGGGGGATACGCAGTATTTT.

The chain joins TRBV20-1 to TRBJ2-3; tentatively, D is TRBD2 (6 bases). Trimming removed 6 bases at V and 0 bases at J, with 13 bases between. There are 14 residues in the CDR3. The germline V gene encodes CDR1 DFQATT and CDR2 SNEGSKA (reference sequence). This CDR3 is CSARTSRSTDTQYF. CDR3 nucleotide sequence: TGCAGTGCCCGCACTAGCAGAAGCACAGATACGCAGTATTTT.

The chain has TRBV7-9 and TRBJ2-5, with 9 bases identical to TRBD2. The CDR3 is 14 residues long. The V gene end was trimmed by 5 bases and the J gene end by 3 bases; junction bases not matched to a gene: 4. Germline-derived CDR1 and CDR2 are SEHNR and FQNEAQ (reference sequence). This chain's CDR3 is CASSPRTSEETQYF. Written as DNA, the CDR3 is TGTGCCAGCAGCCCACGGACTAGCGAAGAGACCCAGTACTTC.

This clonotype was found once. The rearrangement joins TRBV5-6 to TRBJ2-1; perhaps D is TRBD1 or TRBD2 (6 bases each). The CDR3 consists of 14 residues. The germline V gene has CDR1 SGHDT and CDR2 YYEEEE. V dropped 3 bases and J dropped 2 bases, with 9 bases sitting between them. The CDR3 DNA reads as TGTGCCAGCAGCTGGGGGGACACCTACAATGAGCAGTTCTTC. It yields the protein CASSWGDTYNEQFF.

The genes are TRBV7-2 and TRBJ2-5; TRBD2 aligns across 12 bases. There are 16 residues in the CDR3. Germline CDR1 reads SGHTA; CDR2 reads FQGNSA. Trimming at V came to 4 bases and at J to 3 bases, leaving 6 bases not matched to a gene. Here the CDR3 reads CASSYGASGGEETQYF. The CDR3 DNA follows: TGTGCCAGCAGCTATGGGGCTAGCGGGGGGGAAGAGACCCAGTACTTC. Using reference TRBV7-2 and TRBJ2-5 for the parts outside the CDR3, the full variable domain is GAGVSQSPSNKVTEKGKDVELRCDPISGHTALYWYRQSLGQGLEFLIYFQGNSAPDKSGLPSDRFSAERTGGSVSTLTIQRTQQEDSAVYLCASSYGASGGEETQYFGPGTRLLVL.

This clonotype appeared once. The chain joins TRBV28 to TRBJ2-3; TRBD2 might be the D (6 bases). The CDR3 consists of 12 residues. Per germline, CDR1 MDHEN and CDR2 SYDVKM. Trimming took off 11 bases at V and 6 bases at J, with 15 bases between the two ends. The CDR3 DNA is TGTGCCGCGGGAAGTGGATGGGATACGCAGTATTTT. Protein sequence: CAAGSGWDTQYF.

The CDR3 region has the DNA TGTGCCAGCAGTACAACAGGCTCAGGACGGTATGAGACCCAGTACTTC. Protein product: CASSTTGSGRYETQYF. The rearrangement uses TRBV12-3 or TRBV12-4 and TRBJ2-5; D perhaps matches TRBD1 (5 bases). This CDR3 is built from 16 residues. Deletions cut 5 bases from V and 5 bases from J, with 21 bases between.

The V call is TRBV28, the J call TRBJ2-7; D remains ambiguous. The CDR3 is made up of 12 amino acids. The V end was cut by 7 bases, the J end by 2 bases, with 9 bases between. Germline V gives CDR1 MDHEN, CDR2 SYDVKM. The DNA of the CDR3 is TGTGCCAGCAAGGTCTCCCCCTACGAGCAGTACTTC. Translating gives CASKVSPYEQYF.

The V and J genes are TRBV20-1 and TRBJ1-6, with a weak D call TRBD1 (6 bases). Trimming cost V 6 bases and J 0 bases, with 15 bases left between them. Germline values: CDR1 DFQATT, CDR2 SNEGSKA (reference sequence). The CDR3 consists of 16 residues. Here the CDR3 reads CSAVQGTGSYNSPLHF. DNA for the CDR3: TGCAGTGCCGTTCAGGGGACGGGCTCCTATAATTCACCCCTCCACTTT.